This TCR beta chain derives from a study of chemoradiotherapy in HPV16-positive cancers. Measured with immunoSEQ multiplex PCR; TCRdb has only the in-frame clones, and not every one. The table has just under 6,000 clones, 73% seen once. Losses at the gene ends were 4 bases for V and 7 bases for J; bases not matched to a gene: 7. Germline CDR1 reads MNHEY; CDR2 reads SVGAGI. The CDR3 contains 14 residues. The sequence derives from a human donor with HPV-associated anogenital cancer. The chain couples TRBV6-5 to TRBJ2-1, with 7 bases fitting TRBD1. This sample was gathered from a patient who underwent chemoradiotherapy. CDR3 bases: TGTGCCAGCAGTTTTCGGACAGGCCCGAATGAGCAGTTCTTC. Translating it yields CASSFRTGPNEQFF.